The 20 T cell receptor beta chains below all came from one sample that was sequenced in a study of chemoradiotherapy in HPV16-positive cancers. Generated by immunoSEQ multiplex PCR, the TCRdb table keeps only in-frame clones and is missing some. The data hold more than 7,000 clones, with around 85% observed a single time. The sample was blood, taken from a patient who underwent chemoradiotherapy. The receptor set was obtained from a human donor with HPV-associated anogenital cancer.

The V gene is TRBV11-2, the J gene TRBJ2-5; TRBD2 agrees at 9 bases. This CDR3 is built from 15 residues. With 3 bases clipped from V and 4 bases from J, the junction kept 6 bases outside the gene matches. Germline V lookup: CDR1 SGHAT, CDR2 FQNNGV. The CDR3 loop is CASSLPGLARETQYF. The CDR3 nucleotides are TGTGCCAGCAGCTTGCCGGGACTAGCAAGAGAGACCCAGTACTTC.

V is TRBV4-2 and J is TRBJ2-5; 10 nucleotides align to TRBD2. The length of the CDR3 is 16 residues. Germline lookup yields CDR1 LGHNA and CDR2 YNFKEQ. J was trimmed by 1 base and V by 0 bases; bases with no gene match: 2. The CDR3 coding sequence is TGTGCCAGCAGCCAAGATAGGACTAGCGGCCAAGAGACCCAGTACTTC. Translation gives CASSQDRTSGQETQYF.

The chain links TRBV2 to TRBJ1-2; 10 positions agree with TRBD1. The CDR3 consists of 14 residues. Trimming took 5 bases from V and 7 from J; bases not matched to a gene: 7. Germline CDR1 is SNHLY and CDR2 is FYNNEI. The CDR3 DNA follows: TGTGCCAGCAGTATTGACAGGGGGCGAGCTGGCTACACCTTC. Amino acid sequence: CASSIDRGRAGYTF.

The chain combines TRBV12-5 with TRBJ2-3; 7 bases match TRBD1. The CDR3 has 13 residues. Germline V gives CDR1 LGHNT, CDR2 FRNRAP. The V gene end was trimmed by 9 bases and the J gene end by 1 base; junction bases not matched to a gene: 4. The CDR3 DNA is TGTGCTAGGCCCACAGGGGGCACAGATACGCAGTATTTT. Translated, it gives CARPTGGTDTQYF.

The chain employs TRBV12-5 and TRBJ2-1; TRBD2 aligns across 11 bases. Germline lookup yields CDR1 LGHNT and CDR2 FRNRAP. The CDR3 sequence is 17 residues long. Trimming at V came to 4 bases and at J to 8 bases, leaving 13 bases not matched to a gene. As DNA, the CDR3 is TGTGCTAGTGGTTCCAATAGCGGGGGGGTGATCAAATATGAGCAGTTCTTC. Amino acids: CASGSNSGGVIKYEQFF.

This clone has more than one count but fewer than ten. The chain joins TRBV5-6 to TRBJ1-4; D is undetermined. This CDR3 region has 14 residues. The germline gives CDR1 SGHDT, CDR2 YYEEEE. Trimming shortened V by 2 bases and J by 0 bases, and 5 bases separated the two germline ends. Here the CDR3 reads CASSFGSTNEKLFF. The CDR3 DNA follows: TGTGCCAGCAGCTTCGGGTCAACTAATGAAAAACTGTTTTTT.

The CDR3 bases are TGCAGCGCTACGGGACAGGGAGGAGGAAACACCATATATTTT. It specifies CSATGQGGGNTIYF. The chain recombines TRBV29-1 with TRBJ1-3, with TRBD1 matching 9 bases. The germline V gene has CDR1 SQVTM and CDR2 ANQGSEA. Unmatched junction bases numbered 8, after V lost 7 bases and J lost 4 bases. This CDR3 comprises 14 residues.

For the CDR3, the DNA is TGTGCCAGCAGCCTTACAGGGGCGAACACCGGGGAGCTGTTTTTT. Its protein is CASSLTGANTGELFF. The chain couples TRBV7-2 to TRBJ2-2, with TRBD1 identical over 7 bases. Germline assignment: CDR1 SGHTA and CDR2 FQGNSA. The CDR3 length is 15 residues. The ends lost 5 bases at V and 0 bases at J; junction bases unmatched: 3.

The V gene is TRBV6-1, the J gene TRBJ2-7; a weak D match, TRBD2 (7 bases). The CDR3 consists of 14 residues. The germline V gene has CDR1 MNHNS and CDR2 SASEGT. The V end was cut by 2 bases, the J end by 6 bases, with 14 bases between. The CDR3 DNA sequence: TGTGCCAGCAGTGAATGGGGGGGGGCTAGCGAGCAGTACGTC. It codes for CASSEWGGASEQYV.

The V gene is TRBV10-3, the J gene TRBJ2-3; the match to TRBD1 covers 9 bases. V was pared by 6 bases and J by 2 bases, with 6 bases of the junction left unmatched. CDR1 and CDR2 (germline): ENHRY, SYGVKD. This CDR3 contains 15 residues. The chain's CDR3 is CAISPQGAYTDTQYF. CDR3 sequence (DNA): TGTGCCATCAGCCCACAGGGGGCCTACACAGATACGCAGTATTTT.

This clone occurred once. The V gene is TRBV30, the J gene TRBJ1-2; D is unresolved. This CDR3 spans 12 amino acids. Trimming left V 1 base short and J 0 bases short, with 3 bases between. From germline, CDR1 is GTSNPN and CDR2 SVGIG (reference sequence). In DNA, the CDR3 is TGTGCCTGGAGTGGCACTAACTATGGCTACACCTTC. Translation: CAWSGTNYGYTF.

The chain combines TRBV19 with TRBJ2-2; possibly TRBD1 for D (6 bases). CDR1 LNHDA and CDR2 SQIVND come from the germline V gene (reference sequence). Trimming shortened V by 3 bases and J by 4 bases, and 12 bases separated the two germline ends. CDR3 length equals 15 residues. The CDR3 protein is CASSMRTDATGELFF. DNA for the CDR3: TGTGCCAGTAGTATGAGGACAGACGCCACCGGGGAGCTGTTTTTT.

This rearrangement joins TRBV4-1 to TRBJ2-7; TRBD2 might be the D (6 bases). The CDR3 length is 16 residues. V was trimmed by 0 bases and J by 4 bases, leaving 16 bases between them. Germline loops: CDR1 MGHRA, CDR2 YSYEKL. The CDR3 bases are TGCGCCAGCAGCCAAGAGAGGTGGGGGGAACGATACGAGCAGTACTTC. Amino acid sequence: CASSQERWGERYEQYF.

The rearrangement joins TRBV30 to TRBJ1-1, with unresolved D. The germline gives CDR1 GTSNPN, CDR2 SVGIG (reference sequence). Deletions cut 1 base from V and 6 bases from J, with 9 bases between. The CDR3 extends over 12 amino acids. CDR3 loop: CAWSGGGPEAFF. DNA of the CDR3: TGTGCCTGGAGTGGGGGTGGCCCTGAAGCTTTCTTT.

This sequence joins TRBV28 and TRBJ1-2; a possible D gene is TRBD1 (5 bases). In germline, CDR1 is MDHEN, CDR2 SYDVKM. The V gene lost 4 bases and the J gene lost 1 base, with 13 bases spanning the gap. This CDR3 comprises 15 residues. The CDR3 reads CASSSPRGSNYGYTF. For the CDR3, the DNA is TGTGCCAGCAGTTCCCCGCGGGGCAGTAACTATGGCTACACCTTC.

The rearrangement joins TRBV14 to TRBJ1-2; D unresolved. V gave up 4 bases and J gave up 2 bases, with 11 bases separating them. The CDR3 runs 14 residues. From germline, CDR1 is SGHDN and CDR2 FVKESK. In nucleotides, the CDR3 is TGTGCCAGCAGCCCCCTTGGGTTCAACTATGGCTACACCTTC. It yields the protein CASSPLGFNYGYTF.

V and J are TRBV5-1 and TRBJ2-3, with TRBD1 as a possible D gene (6 bases). Germline assignment: CDR1 SGHRS and CDR2 YFSETQ. CDR3 size: 13 residues. V was clipped by 7 bases and J by 2 bases, with 11 bases between them. CDR3 coding DNA: TGCGCCAGCTCGGGACAAATCACAGATACGCAGTATTTT. This sequence encodes CASSGQITDTQYF.

This chain connects TRBV5-6 to TRBJ1-1; 10 bases fit TRBD1. In germline, CDR1 is SGHDT, CDR2 YYEEEE. This CDR3 is built from 15 residues. Trimming took 4 bases from V and 6 from J; bases not matched to a gene: 9. The CDR3 protein is CASSSLGQGVAEAFF. DNA for the CDR3: TGTGCCAGCAGCAGCCTCGGACAGGGGGTCGCTGAAGCTTTCTTT.

The J gene is TRBJ1-1, the V gene TRBV6-1; D perhaps matches TRBD1 (5 bases). Trimming took 5 bases from V and 2 from J, leaving 12 bases between them. The CDR3 extends over 14 amino acids. Per germline, CDR1 MNHNS and CDR2 SASEGT. CDR3 residues: CASSPRQPNTEAFF. The CDR3 DNA sequence: TGTGCCAGCAGTCCGCGACAGCCTAACACTGAAGCTTTCTTT.

This rearrangement joins TRBV2 to TRBJ1-4, with 7 positions matching TRBD1. V shed 5 bases, J shed 4 bases, and the junction held 7 bases outside the gene matches. Germline-derived CDR1 and CDR2 are SNHLY and FYNNEI. This CDR3 spans 15 amino acids. CDR3 sequence (DNA): TGTGCCAGCAGTTACCGACAGGGTGGTAATGAAAAACTGTTTTTT. Translated, it gives CASSYRQGGNEKLFF.